This record covers a single T cell receptor (beta chain). The antigen remains unidentified. Donors in the study were healthy people who gave bone marrow. These data belong to a study of cytomegalovirus exposure and HLA in healthy donors. Study observations and caveats: Relative to the roughly 640-donor mean, N-insertions were reportedly fewer in an Asian-associated ancestry cluster in a later analysis.

There are 17 residues in the CDR3. The germline CDR1 and CDR2 sequences are SGHTA and FQGNSA. V dropped 0 bases and J dropped 4 bases, with 19 bases sitting between them. 13 Jbeta primers and 60 Vbeta primers were used for the PCR. The method was immunoSEQ multiplex PCR; TCRdb's version includes in-frame clones alone and lacks a portion of them. The table shows 150,000 to 160,000 clones, with 65% to 75% occurring only once. Source material: PBMCs. This chain joins TRBV7-2 and TRBJ2-7; perhaps TRBD2 as D (7 bases). The TCR comes from a man aged 18 to 35 in good health and CMV-seronegative. CDR3 in amino acids: CASSLASGGSFSYEQYF. CDR3 DNA: TGTGCCAGCAGCTTAGCTTCGGGGGGCTCTTTCTCTTACGAGCAGTACTTC.